This T cell receptor (beta chain) was captured in a study of blood T cell repertoires in COVID-19. Study-level background: T cells, B-cell-depleted T cells, or PBMCs provided the cDNA or gDNA that served as material.

The CDR3 extends over 17 amino acids. Germline V CDR1 and CDR2: SGHKS, YYEKEE (reference sequence). The junction had 5 bases not matched to a gene; V was cut back by 0 bases and J by 4 bases. Authors' processing steps: Quantification of nucleated cells was approximated via reference gene primer amplification. Measured with immunoSEQ multiplex PCR; TCRdb has only the in-frame clones, and not every one. That table supplies the V and J calls and clone size; D and trimming were determined from the DNA. This sample has just over 60,000 clones; less than 85% occur once, and the top ten carry about 18%. The chain joins TRBV5-5 to TRBJ2-1; 12 bases map to TRBD2. The sample was peripheral blood. This clonotype originated in a man aged 60 to 69 with acute or convalescent COVID-19. Written as DNA, the CDR3 is TGTGCCAGCAGCTTGGTCCCTCTAGCGGGAGGGTACAATGAGCAGTTCTTC. It codes for CASSLVPLAGGYNEQFF.